The 8 T cell receptor beta chains presented below share a single source sample, sequenced in a study of cytomegalovirus exposure and HLA in healthy donors. Vbeta (60) and Jbeta (13) primers were used in the PCR. Sequencing was performed with immunoSEQ multiplex PCR; in TCRdb, only in-frame clones are kept and a portion is missing. The sample has 150,000 to 180,000 clones, around 79% seen once; the top ten hold over 1.1%. The specimen was PBMCs. The receptors stem from a man between 18 and 29 years old in good health and CMV-seronegative.

V gene TRBV6-5 combines with J gene TRBJ1-1; D uncertain. The CDR3 is made up of 15 amino acids. Germline CDR1 and CDR2: MNHEY and SVGAGI. The V end lost 2 bases, the J end lost 0 bases, and 10 bases lay between the germline ends. The DNA for the CDR3 is TGTGCCAGCAGTTACGGCAGGTCCATGAACACTGAAGCTTTCTTT. Translation: CASSYGRSMNTEAFF.

V usage is TRBV5-1 and J usage is TRBJ2-7; TRBD2 matches 7 bases. J lost 3 bases, V lost 2 bases, and 5 bases had no gene match. Per the germline V gene, CDR1 is SGHRS and CDR2 is YFSETQ. The CDR3 spans 14 residues. CDR3 DNA: TGCGCCAGCAGCTTTACAGGACTAGACTACGAGCAGTACTTC. This sequence encodes CASSFTGLDYEQYF.

The V and J genes are TRBV18 and TRBJ2-1; 7 bases align to TRBD2. The CDR3 is made up of 15 amino acids. Losses at the gene ends were 1 base for V and 9 bases for J; bases not matched to a gene: 9. Germline-derived CDR1 and CDR2 are KGHSH and LQKENI. CDR3 region: CASSPLSGWEGEQFF. DNA for the CDR3: TGTGCCAGCTCACCACTCAGCGGGTGGGAGGGTGAGCAGTTCTTC.

The chain couples TRBV13 to TRBJ2-3, with a possible D match to TRBD1 (5 bases). CDR1 PRHDT and CDR2 FYEKMQ come from the germline V gene (reference sequence). CDR3 size: 15 residues. V lost 5 bases and J lost 4, with 16 bases in between. CDR3 loop: CASSPPSGHADTQYF. Written as DNA, the CDR3 is TGTGCCAGCAGCCCCCCCTCCGGACACGCAGATACGCAGTATTTT. Filled out from reference TRBV13 and TRBJ2-3, the complete variable domain reads AAGVIQSPRHLIKEKRETATLKCYPIPRHDTVYWYQQGPGQDPQFLISFYEKMQSDKGSIPDRFSAQQFSDYHSELNMSSLELGDSALYFCASSPPSGHADTQYFGPGTRLTVL.

The rearrangement links TRBV30 to TRBJ1-1, with D tentatively TRBD1 (6 bases). The CDR3 loop spans 16 amino acids. Germline CDR1 and CDR2: GTSNPN and SVGIG (reference sequence). V lost 6 bases to trimming and J lost 0 bases, with 20 bases between them. CDR3 sequence: CACTPWTDLLNTEAFF. In nucleotides, the CDR3 is TGTGCCTGCACCCCTTGGACAGACCTATTGAACACTGAAGCTTTCTTT.

The chain carries TRBV27 and TRBJ2-7; the D is unclear. This CDR3 contains 15 residues. Germline assignment: CDR1 MNHEY and CDR2 SMNVEV (reference sequence). V lost 3 bases to trimming and J lost 0 bases, with 12 bases between them. CDR3 protein: CASSLRRRSSYEQYF. CDR3 DNA sequence: TGTGCCAGCAGTTTGAGACGGCGGAGCTCCTACGAGCAGTACTTC.

J is TRBJ1-4 and V is TRBV5-6, with 8 bases lining up with TRBD1. The V segment lost 2 bases and the J segment 7 bases; nucleotides outside the gene matches: 10. Germline CDR1 SGHDT, CDR2 YYEEEE. The CDR3 has 16 residues. The CDR3 region is CASSFGQGYHTEKLFF. CDR3 nucleotide sequence: TGTGCCAGCAGCTTTGGACAGGGCTACCATACTGAAAAACTGTTTTTT.

The chain is built from TRBV2 and TRBJ2-1, with D perhaps matching TRBD1 (6 bases). V gave up 6 bases and J gave up 9 bases, with 18 bases separating them. Germline CDR1 and CDR2: SNHLY and FYNNEI. This CDR3 comprises 14 residues. The CDR3 loop is CASRLAHRGGEQFF. The CDR3 DNA sequence: TGTGCCAGCAGGCTGGCACACAGAGGGGGTGAGCAGTTCTTC.